These 24 T cell receptor beta chains came from one sample sequenced in a study of blood T cells in healthy people across ages (dated by TCRdb to the mid-2010s). The library was made by 5' RACE. These reads were obtained on an Illumina HiSeq 2500. A second roughly 6 to 12 cycle PCR used a sample-barcoded 5' primer and a J-beta primer mix. Using fastp trimming at Q25 and MiXCR clonotype assembly, TCRdb reanalyzed the public sequencing data and kept in-frame beta chains. Each entry merges the rows of one CDR3 protein and shows their most common DNA and genes. Recorded for this sample are about 620,000 distinct CDR3 sequences; 45% to 60% of them occurred a single time. Approximately 13% of the sample goes to the ten largest clones. Source material: blood. The source of these receptors is a woman older than 75 in good health.

This clonotype was counted once. The chain uses TRBV5-1 and TRBJ2-1; 9 positions match TRBD2. Germline lookup yields CDR1 SGHRS and CDR2 YFSETQ. V was pared by 0 bases and J by 9 bases, with 10 bases of the junction left unmatched. CDR3 length: 16 amino acids. CDR3 nucleotides: TGCGCCAGCAGCTTGGTAGGGACTAGCACATGGGGTGAGCAGTTCTTC. As protein: CASSLVGTSTWGEQFF.

The rearrangement links TRBV20-1 to TRBJ2-7; tentative D call: TRBD1 (6 bases). CDR1 and CDR2 from the germline V gene are DFQATT and SNEGSKA (reference sequence). V was pared by 6 bases and J by 3 bases, with 18 bases between. The CDR3 consists of 14 residues. The CDR3 region is CSAPGQLNGYEQYF. The CDR3 DNA is TGCAGTGCCCCGGGACAACTCAACGGCTACGAGCAGTACTTC.

This clonotype was seen a few times. The chain has TRBV2 and TRBJ2-5; TRBD1 agrees at 8 bases. Germline values: CDR1 SNHLY, CDR2 FYNNEI. V lost 5 bases, J lost 0 bases, and 5 bases stayed unmatched. The CDR3 covers 15 residues. The CDR3 spells CASSKTGVDQETQYF. The CDR3 nucleotides read TGTGCCAGCAGTAAGACAGGGGTCGACCAAGAGACCCAGTACTTC.

This clonotype was found a few times. V is TRBV5-1 and J is TRBJ2-1, with TRBD2 matching over 10 bases. The CDR3 sequence is 17 residues long. V shed 4 bases and J 4 bases; nucleotides not matched to a gene: 11. Germline assignment: CDR1 SGHRS and CDR2 YFSETQ. Here the CDR3 reads CASSPGASSGGYNEQFF. The CDR3 region has the DNA TGCGCCAGCAGCCCAGGCGCCTCTAGCGGGGGTTACAATGAGCAGTTCTTC.

This clonotype was observed at least ten times. A much bigger clone sits one base away, suggesting this may be a read error. The chain is built from TRBV6-5 and TRBJ2-1; 10 bases line up with TRBD2. The closer fit of TRBJ2-7 to the DNA end suggests the J call may be wrong. CDR3 size: 19 residues. CDR1 is MNHEY and CDR2 is SVGAGI in the germline V gene. The CDR3 nucleotides are TGTGCCAGCAGTCATTCGAGCGGGAGGGCCTGGAGCTCCTACAATGAGCAGTACTTC. Residues: CASSHSSGRAWSSYNEQYF.

This clonotype occurred a few times. In nucleotides, the CDR3 is TGCGCCAGCAGCTTGGAACCTCAGGGCGATGGCTACACCTTC. This sequence encodes CASSLEPQGDGYTF. The gene calls are TRBV5-1 and TRBJ1-2; TRBD1 is a possible D gene (5 bases). This CDR3 is built from 14 residues. Germline assignment: CDR1 SGHRS and CDR2 YFSETQ. Deletions cut 0 bases from V and 6 bases from J, with 12 bases between.

This clonotype has ten or more counts. J is TRBJ1-2 and V is TRBV10-3, with D possibly matching TRBD1 (5 bases). This CDR3 region has 12 residues. The germline gives CDR1 ENHRY, CDR2 SYGVKD. Trimming removed 4 bases from V and 5 bases from J, with 8 bases in between. The CDR3 loop reads CAISGEGYGYTF. The CDR3 DNA is TGTGCCATCAGTGGCGAGGGGTATGGCTACACCTTC.

Of note for this clonotype: A much more abundant neighbour one base away suggests this may be a read error. V usage is TRBV5-1 and J usage is TRBJ2-5, with a possible D match to TRBD1 (6 bases). The DNA end lines up better with TRBJ2-1; the J call may be wrong. Looked up from germline, CDR1 is SGHRS and CDR2 is YFSETQ. The CDR3 is made up of 13 amino acids. DNA of the CDR3: TGCGCCAGCAGCACGGACAGCCAAGAGACCCAGTTCTTC. Its translation is CASSTDSQETQFF.

The chain joins TRBV5-1 to TRBJ1-1; maybe TRBD1 (5 bases). CDR3 length: 15 residues. The V and J ends lost 0 bases and 6 bases respectively, with 15 bases between them. Germline lookup yields CDR1 SGHRS and CDR2 YFSETQ. This CDR3 is CASSLDPGRVAEAFF. The CDR3 bases are TGCGCCAGCAGCTTGGACCCTGGCAGGGTGGCTGAAGCTTTCTTT.

The CDR3 spells CSGDRGGGTEAFF. CDR3 coding DNA: TGCAGCGGTGATAGGGGGGGAGGGACTGAAGCTTTCTTT. This chain uses TRBV29-1 with TRBJ1-1; possible D gene TRBD1, 6 bases. V lost 7 bases to trimming and J lost 5 bases, with 17 bases between them. Germline V gene data show CDR1 as SQVTM and CDR2 as ANQGSEA. CDR3 length equals 13 residues.

Concerning this clonotype itself: A clone one base away is much larger, so this may be a read error. This rearrangement joins TRBV18 to TRBJ1-1; D is ambiguous. CDR3 size: 13 residues. Germline assignment: CDR1 KGHSH and CDR2 LQKENI. CDR3 nucleotides: TGTGCCAGCGCACCATACATGAACACTGAAGCTTTCTTT. Amino acids: CASAPYMNTEAFF.

The count of this clonotype is one. A much larger clone differs from this one at a single base, so this may be a read error. This chain joins TRBV7-9 and TRBJ1-5; D remains unclear. Germline V lookup: CDR1 SEHNR, CDR2 FQNEAQ (reference sequence). Trimming cost V 5 bases and J 6 bases, with 14 bases left between them. CDR3 length: 14 residues. The CDR3 nucleotides read TGTGCCAGCAGCCTTGGGGATGTCGGTCAGCCCCAGCATTTT. The encoded protein is CASSLGDVGQPQHF.

The rearrangement joins TRBV12-3 or TRBV12-4 to TRBJ1-6, with D possibly TRBD1 on 6 matching bases. The CDR3 is 14 residues long. V was clipped by 7 bases and J by 1 base, with 8 bases between them. DNA of the CDR3: TGTGCCAGCAACGACAGGTCCTATAATTCACCCCTCCACTTT. Its protein product is CASNDRSYNSPLHF.

This clonotype was counted ten times or more. This rearrangement joins TRBV12-3 or TRBV12-4 to TRBJ2-3; possibly TRBD2 for D (6 bases). The germline V and J ends were trimmed by 8 bases and 2 bases, with 11 bases remaining between them. This CDR3 has 13 residues. The CDR3 reads CASGGLLTDTQYF. The CDR3 DNA reads as TGTGCCAGCGGAGGACTACTCACAGATACGCAGTATTTT.

Remarks on this clonotype: A much larger clone is a single base away; this may be a read error. The chain recombines TRBV4-1 with TRBJ2-3; D is unresolved. The germline CDR1 and CDR2 sequences are MGHRA and YSYEKL. This CDR3 spans 16 amino acids. V gave up 4 bases and J gave up 6 bases, with 20 bases separating them. CDR3 amino acids: CASSLPGPYSEDTQYF. The CDR3 coding sequence is TGCGCCAGCAGCCTCCCCGGGCCTTACTCTGAGGATACGCAGTATTTT.

This rearrangement joins TRBV6-1 to TRBJ2-3; 7 bases agree with TRBD2. V lost 7 bases to trimming and J lost 6 bases; unmatched junction nucleotides: 16. This CDR3 region has 16 residues. From germline, CDR1 is MNHNS and CDR2 SASEGT. The CDR3 here is CASMAGDRLPSDTQYF. For the CDR3, the DNA is TGTGCCAGCATGGCGGGGGACCGGCTCCCTTCCGATACGCAGTATTTT.

With regard to this clonotype: A much larger clone is a single base away; this may be a read error. The chain is built from TRBV12-3 or TRBV12-4 and TRBJ1-5; 7 bases map to TRBD1. The CDR3 covers 15 residues. The ends lost 5 bases at V and 7 bases at J; junction bases unmatched: 11. The CDR3 bases are TGTGCCAGCAGTCCTCCAGGGGGGCTCGGACAGCCCCAGCATTTT. The encoded protein is CASSPPGGLGQPQHF.

This clonotype appeared a few times. A much more abundant neighbour one base away suggests this may be a read error. This rearrangement joins TRBV9 to TRBJ2-3; maybe TRBD2 (6 bases). In germline, CDR1 is SGDLS, CDR2 YYNGEE. The V and J ends lost 3 bases and 2 bases respectively, with 13 bases between them. CDR3 length: 15 amino acids. The CDR3 DNA sequence: TGTGCCAGCAGCGCCGATAGCGGACCCACAGATACGCAGTATTTT. Translation: CASSADSGPTDTQYF.

As regards this clonotype: With a much larger clone just one base away, this may be a read error. The rearrangement links TRBV12-3 or TRBV12-4 to TRBJ2-7; no firm D call. This CDR3 comprises 13 residues. CDR3 DNA: TGTGCCAGCAGTTTGAACACCCCCTACGAGCGGTACTTC. This codes for CASSLNTPYERYF.

This clonotype came up once. The rearrangement uses TRBV29-1 and TRBJ2-1; D tentatively reads TRBD1 or TRBD2 (5 bases each). The CDR3 totals 11 residues. Germline V gives CDR1 SQVTM, CDR2 ANQGSEA. Here the CDR3 reads CGTAARNEQFF. The CDR3 nucleotides are TGCGGGACGGCCGCTAGGAATGAGCAGTTCTTC.

A note on this clonotype: A junction boundary mismatches the germline segment, possibly from a read error. V usage is TRBV5-1 and J usage is TRBJ2-1, with D possibly being TRBD1 (5 bases). The CDR3 runs 12 residues. The germline V gene encodes CDR1 SGHRS and CDR2 YFSETQ. In nucleotides, the CDR3 is TGCGCCAGCATCTTGTCAGGGATTGAGCAGTTCTTC. Its protein product is CASILSGIEQFF.

V is TRBV7-9 and J is TRBJ2-5; TRBD1 matches at 8 bases. CDR3 length: 15 residues. The germline CDR1 and CDR2 sequences are SEHNR and FQNEAQ (reference sequence). J gave up 11 bases and V 5 bases, and 16 bases lay outside the gene matches. CDR3 amino acids: CASSRGDRLFLLQYF. CDR3 DNA: TGTGCCAGCAGCCGAGGGGACAGGCTTTTTTTACTACAGTACTTC.

This clonotype was counted at least ten times. J is TRBJ2-7 and V is TRBV5-1; D possibly corresponds to TRBD2 (6 bases). The CDR3 loop spans 16 amino acids. The V gene lost 0 bases and the J gene lost 5 bases, with 18 bases spanning the gap. The germline V gene encodes CDR1 SGHRS and CDR2 YFSETQ. This chain's CDR3 is CASSLESGTGPHEQYF. DNA of the CDR3: TGCGCCAGCAGCTTGGAATCTGGGACTGGCCCCCACGAGCAGTACTTC.

This clonotype was picked up a small number of times. The chain couples TRBV2 to TRBJ2-7; 11 bases align to TRBD2. Trimming cost V 7 bases and J 2 bases; bases outside gene matches: 4. This CDR3 is 14 amino acids long. Germline V gene sequence: CDR1 SNHLY, CDR2 FYNNEI. The CDR3 here is CASNIAGGPYEQYF. In DNA form, the CDR3 reads TGTGCCAGCAACATAGCGGGAGGGCCCTACGAGCAGTACTTC.